The rows below give T cell receptor beta chains drawn from one sample of a study of shared clonotypes between healthy human individuals. Sequencing was performed with immunoSEQ multiplex PCR; in TCRdb, only in-frame clones are kept and a portion is missing. The top ten clones hold around 1.7% of a sample with about 710,000 clones, 72% of them seen once. The sample was memory CD4+ T cells sorted from blood. These receptor sequences come from a woman aged 25 to 39 in good health. Both conserved end residues are part of each CDR3. The D gene is left open where the match is weak.

v_gene,d_gene,CDR3aa
TRBV7-9,NA,CASSLEEGKQFF
TRBV19,TRBD2,CASSPRPSGRAYEQYF
TRBV5-1,NA,CASSPRLNYGYTF
TRBV29-1,TRBD2,CSVYLAGTYEQYF
TRBV10-1,NA,CASSEVVGGRSTQYF
TRBV19,TRBD2,CASGYEGLAGAADTQYF
TRBV6-6,NA,CASTVTANYGYTF
TRBV6-5,NA,CASRNRGQKETQYF
TRBV13,NA,CASSLRAWGQETQYF
TRBV2,NA,CASSLKGSYSNQPQHF
TRBV7-9,NA,CASSSLYNLKDTEAFF
TRBV18,NA,CASSPGGGGDIQYF
TRBV28,NA,CASTSGDRFAYNEQFF
TRBV6-6,NA,CASSSRGQPQHF
TRBV2,TRBD1,CASSGQGTYEQYF
TRBV28,NA,CASSLVGRGYTF
TRBV10-3,NA,CAISESIQTTTDTQYF
TRBV28,TRBD2,CASSFLAGTPTDTQYF
TRBV15,NA,CATSRAGGNEKLFF
TRBV28,NA,CASSPAGAGKNIQYF